Listed below are T cell receptor beta chains from one sample, sequenced in a study of blood T cell repertoires in COVID-19. The protocol was immunoSEQ multiplex PCR, while the TCRdb copy is restricted to in-frame clones and leaves out a portion. The table lists 190,000 or so clones, around 94% of them singletons. Material for sequencing was peripheral blood. Every receptor here comes from a man aged 25-45 years with COVID-19, enrolled during active disease. The CDR3 runs from the conserved cysteine through the conserved F or W. The order of the fields is CDR3 DNA, CDR3 protein, J gene, clone size, CDR3 length, V gene, D gene. D genes are given only for firm matches. Size is stated for part of the rows, as once, few or many counts, or as a class when the clone is expanded.

cdr3_nt: TGCGCCAGCAGCTTGGCGGGGGGCGGCATGAACACTGAAGCTTTCTTT; cdr3_aa: CASSLAGGGMNTEAFF; j_call: TRBJ1-1; clone_size: once; cdr3_length: 16; v_call: TRBV5-1; d_call: NA
cdr3_nt: TGTGCCAGCCCCAAACACGGCAGGGCCCTCCACTTT; cdr3_aa: CASPKHGRALHF; j_call: TRBJ1-6; clone_size: once; cdr3_length: 12; v_call: TRBV25-1; d_call: NA
cdr3_nt: TGTGCCAGCAGCCCGGGACTAGTGGCGGGGGCTGAGACCCAGTACTTC; cdr3_aa: CASSPGLVAGAETQYF; j_call: TRBJ2-5; clone_size: once; cdr3_length: 16; v_call: TRBV11-2; d_call: TRBD2
cdr3_nt: TGTGCCAGCAGCCAAGATTCTCTCTATGGCTACACCTTC; cdr3_aa: CASSQDSLYGYTF; j_call: TRBJ1-2; clone_size: NA; cdr3_length: 13; v_call: TRBV4-2; d_call: NA
cdr3_nt: TGTGCCAGCAGCTCCGGACAGGGGGTGTTGACTGAAGCTTTCTTT; cdr3_aa: CASSSGQGVLTEAFF; j_call: TRBJ1-1; clone_size: NA; cdr3_length: 15; v_call: TRBV11-2; d_call: TRBD1
cdr3_nt: TGTGCCAGCAGCCCCTCGGAGTCGTCAGATACGCAGTATTTT; cdr3_aa: CASSPSESSDTQYF; j_call: TRBJ2-3; clone_size: NA; cdr3_length: 14; v_call: TRBV7-3; d_call: NA
cdr3_nt: TGCGCCAGCAGCCAGCTCCATGGTCGATCCAGGTCCGAATGGTACTTC; cdr3_aa: CASSQLHGRSRSEWYF; j_call: TRBJ2-4; clone_size: NA; cdr3_length: 16; v_call: TRBV4-1; d_call: NA
cdr3_nt: TGTGCCAGCAGTTATCCGCGGAACACCGGGGAGCTGTTTTTT; cdr3_aa: CASSYPRNTGELFF; j_call: TRBJ2-2; clone_size: NA; cdr3_length: 14; v_call: TRBV6-6; d_call: NA
cdr3_nt: TGTGCCAGCAGTGCCGACGGGTTTCACTATAATTCACCCCTCCACTTT; cdr3_aa: CASSADGFHYNSPLHF; j_call: TRBJ1-6; clone_size: NA; cdr3_length: 16; v_call: TRBV6-1; d_call: NA
cdr3_nt: TGTGCCAGCAACACAGGGGCGGGTGAGCCCCAGCATTTT; cdr3_aa: CASNTGAGEPQHF; j_call: TRBJ1-5; clone_size: NA; cdr3_length: 13; v_call: TRBV7-9; d_call: TRBD1
cdr3_nt: TGTGCCAGCAGTGAAAGGGGGATTGGGGGGGCGAGTCAGCCCCAGCATTTT; cdr3_aa: CASSERGIGGASQPQHF; j_call: TRBJ1-5; clone_size: NA; cdr3_length: 17; v_call: TRBV2; d_call: NA
cdr3_nt: TGCGCCAGCAGCCCGCTAGCGGGGCTTGGCTACAATGAGCAGTTCTTC; cdr3_aa: CASSPLAGLGYNEQFF; j_call: TRBJ2-1; clone_size: NA; cdr3_length: 16; v_call: TRBV5-1; d_call: TRBD2
cdr3_nt: TGCGCCAGCCGCGGGCAACCCACAGAAAATGAAAAACTGTTTTTT; cdr3_aa: CASRGQPTENEKLFF; j_call: TRBJ1-4; clone_size: NA; cdr3_length: 15; v_call: TRBV5-1; d_call: NA
cdr3_nt: TGTGCCAGCAGTGATGGGGCATCCTACAATGAGCAGTTCTTC; cdr3_aa: CASSDGASYNEQFF; j_call: TRBJ2-1; clone_size: NA; cdr3_length: 14; v_call: TRBV2; d_call: NA
cdr3_nt: TGTGCCAGCAGCCAAGAGGCGACAGGGTGGGGTCAGCCCCAGCATTTT; cdr3_aa: CASSQEATGWGQPQHF; j_call: TRBJ1-5; clone_size: once; cdr3_length: 16; v_call: TRBV3-1/TRBV3-2; d_call: TRBD1
cdr3_nt: TGTGCCTCCTCAAGGACGGGGGACACTGAAGCTTTCTTT; cdr3_aa: CASSRTGDTEAFF; j_call: TRBJ1-1; clone_size: NA; cdr3_length: 13; v_call: TRBV19; d_call: NA
cdr3_nt: TGTGCCAGTAGTATAATAGCAGGAGGGGATAATTCACCCCTCCACTTT; cdr3_aa: CASSIIAGGDNSPLHF; j_call: TRBJ1-6; clone_size: NA; cdr3_length: 16; v_call: TRBV19; d_call: NA
cdr3_nt: TGCGCCAGCAGGTTGGAGGGGTCTAGCGGGGGAAGGAATGAGCAGTTCTTC; cdr3_aa: CASRLEGSSGGRNEQFF; j_call: TRBJ2-1; clone_size: NA; cdr3_length: 17; v_call: TRBV5-1; d_call: TRBD2
cdr3_nt: TGTGCCAGCTCCCGGGACAGGGGGGATTCACCCCTCCACTTT; cdr3_aa: CASSRDRGDSPLHF; j_call: TRBJ1-6; clone_size: few; cdr3_length: 14; v_call: TRBV18; d_call: TRBD1
cdr3_nt: TGCGCCAGCAGCCAAGGTCCCCAGCGGGGGCAAGATACGCAGTATTTT; cdr3_aa: CASSQGPQRGQDTQYF; j_call: TRBJ2-3; clone_size: once; cdr3_length: 16; v_call: TRBV4-1; d_call: TRBD2
cdr3_nt: TGTGCCAGTAGTACGCCTTCTATGAACACTGAAGCTTTCTTT; cdr3_aa: CASSTPSMNTEAFF; j_call: TRBJ1-1; clone_size: NA; cdr3_length: 14; v_call: TRBV19; d_call: NA
cdr3_nt: TGTGTCCGAGGGGAAGGAGGGAACTATGGCTACACCTTC; cdr3_aa: CVRGEGGNYGYTF; j_call: TRBJ1-2; clone_size: NA; cdr3_length: 13; v_call: TRBV30; d_call: NA
cdr3_nt: TGTGCCAGCTCACCCGCAGGGGCTAGGGGCAATCAGCCCCAGCATTTT; cdr3_aa: CASSPAGARGNQPQHF; j_call: TRBJ1-5; clone_size: NA; cdr3_length: 16; v_call: TRBV18; d_call: NA
cdr3_nt: TGTGCCAGTAGGTACGACAGGGACTATGGCTACACCTTC; cdr3_aa: CASRYDRDYGYTF; j_call: TRBJ1-2; clone_size: NA; cdr3_length: 13; v_call: TRBV19; d_call: TRBD1
cdr3_nt: TGTGCCAGCAGTCACCTACAGGGGGCGAAGCCACAAGAGACCCAGTACTTC; cdr3_aa: CASSHLQGAKPQETQYF; j_call: TRBJ2-5; clone_size: NA; cdr3_length: 17; v_call: TRBV6-6; d_call: TRBD1
cdr3_nt: TGTGCCAGTAGTCTTGTGGACAGGTCCCCCAATCAGCCCCAGCATTTT; cdr3_aa: CASSLVDRSPNQPQHF; j_call: TRBJ1-5; clone_size: NA; cdr3_length: 16; v_call: TRBV19; d_call: TRBD1
cdr3_nt: TGTGCCAGCAGCGTAGAAGGACAGGGCACCCTCGGCGGCTACACCTTC; cdr3_aa: CASSVEGQGTLGGYTF; j_call: TRBJ1-2; clone_size: NA; cdr3_length: 16; v_call: TRBV9; d_call: TRBD1
cdr3_nt: TGTGCCAGCAGTTGGAGTGGTCCTGGACTGCAGTACTTC; cdr3_aa: CASSWSGPGLQYF; j_call: TRBJ2-4; clone_size: NA; cdr3_length: 13; v_call: TRBV27; d_call: NA
cdr3_nt: TGTGCCACCAGTGATTTGACAGAGTTCTATGGCTACACCTTC; cdr3_aa: CATSDLTEFYGYTF; j_call: TRBJ1-2; clone_size: NA; cdr3_length: 14; v_call: TRBV24-1; d_call: NA
cdr3_nt: TGCGCCAGCAGCTTGGGGGCAGGGGATGGCTACACCTTC; cdr3_aa: CASSLGAGDGYTF; j_call: TRBJ1-2; clone_size: NA; cdr3_length: 13; v_call: TRBV5-1; d_call: NA
cdr3_nt: TGTGCCAGCAGTGAACCGAGGGGGGGTGAAAAACTGTTTTTT; cdr3_aa: CASSEPRGGEKLFF; j_call: TRBJ1-4; clone_size: NA; cdr3_length: 14; v_call: TRBV25-1; d_call: NA
cdr3_nt: TGCGCCAGCAGCTTCGGGGGGGCCCAAGAGACCCAGTACTTC; cdr3_aa: CASSFGGAQETQYF; j_call: TRBJ2-5; clone_size: NA; cdr3_length: 14; v_call: TRBV5-1; d_call: TRBD2
cdr3_nt: TGTGCCAGCAGTGGGGGACAGCCACTCCTTGGGGAGACCCAGTACTTC; cdr3_aa: CASSGGQPLLGETQYF; j_call: TRBJ2-5; clone_size: NA; cdr3_length: 16; v_call: TRBV6-1; d_call: TRBD1
cdr3_nt: TGTGCCAGCACCCGAAGTCGGCAGGAAAATTCACCCCTCCACTTT; cdr3_aa: CASTRSRQENSPLHF; j_call: TRBJ1-6; clone_size: NA; cdr3_length: 15; v_call: TRBV6-5; d_call: NA
cdr3_nt: TGCGCCAGCAGTAAAATAACTAATTTAATTGATGAGCAGTTCTTC; cdr3_aa: CASSKITNLIDEQFF; j_call: TRBJ2-1; clone_size: once; cdr3_length: 15; v_call: TRBV10-2; d_call: NA
cdr3_nt: TGTGCCAGTAGTACCCGAGCAGGGGGTGGTAATTCACCCCTCCACTTT; cdr3_aa: CASSTRAGGGNSPLHF; j_call: TRBJ1-6; clone_size: NA; cdr3_length: 16; v_call: TRBV19; d_call: TRBD1
cdr3_nt: TGTGCCAGCAGCGAGGGAGGGGGGAATGAGCAGTTCTTC; cdr3_aa: CASSEGGGNEQFF; j_call: TRBJ2-1; clone_size: once; cdr3_length: 13; v_call: TRBV9; d_call: NA
cdr3_nt: TGTGCCAGCAGTGAAATGAGGGACACCTACGAGCAGTACTTC; cdr3_aa: CASSEMRDTYEQYF; j_call: TRBJ2-7; clone_size: NA; cdr3_length: 14; v_call: TRBV6-1; d_call: NA
cdr3_nt: TGTGCCAGCAGCTTAGGCTACAGTAGCAATCAGCCCCAGCATTTT; cdr3_aa: CASSLGYSSNQPQHF; j_call: TRBJ1-5; clone_size: NA; cdr3_length: 15; v_call: TRBV7-9; d_call: NA